These 17 T cell receptor beta chains originate from one sample sequenced in a study of shared clonotypes between healthy human individuals. This table comes from immunoSEQ multiplex PCR, and its TCRdb copy is limited to in-frame clones, with some not included. The repertoire holds around 1,900,000 clones, with about 94% as singletons. In the naive CD8 group, cells lacked CD45RO and were positively selected for CCR7, so terminally differentiated effector memory CD45RA+ cells were left out. Sequencing input: naive CD8+ T cells from PBMCs. All receptors derive from a man younger than 30 in good health. Some clones in this sample may be carry-over from other donors' samples.

Points on this clone: Within the sample, other DNA sequences also encode this same CDR3. The chain recombines TRBV19 with TRBJ2-7; D is perhaps TRBD1 (6 bases). This CDR3 region has 13 residues. The germline V and J ends were trimmed by 1 base and 5 bases, with 9 bases remaining between them. In germline, CDR1 is LNHDA, CDR2 SQIVND (reference sequence). The chain's CDR3 is CASSIGRGNEQYF. In DNA, the CDR3 is TGTGCCAGTAGTATAGGCAGGGGCAACGAGCAGTACTTC.

V is TRBV9 and J is TRBJ2-6, with D uncertain. The V gene lost 0 bases and the J gene lost 0 bases, with 7 bases spanning the gap. The germline V gene encodes CDR1 SGDLS and CDR2 YYNGEE. The CDR3 totals 16 residues. Written as DNA, the CDR3 is TGTGCCAGCAGCGTAGACAGTATCTCTGGGGCCAACGTCCTGACTTTC. This translates into CASSVDSISGANVLTF. The full variable domain, in which reference TRBV9 and TRBJ2-6 provide the parts outside the CDR3, is DSGVTQTPKHLITATGQRVTLRCSPRSGDLSVYWYQQSLDQGLQFLIQYYNGEERAKGNILERFSAQQFPDLHSELNLSSLELGDSALYFCASSVDSISGANVLTFGAGSRLTVL.

In DNA form, the CDR3 reads TGTGCCAGCAGTCGCGGACAGGGCTGGCCCGACGGGGAGCTGTTTTTT. Protein product: CASSRGQGWPDGELFF. J is TRBJ2-2 and V is TRBV28, with 8 positions matching TRBD1. The germline CDR1 and CDR2 sequences are MDHEN and SYDVKM. V lost 5 bases to trimming and J lost 7 bases; unmatched junction nucleotides: 12. The CDR3 totals 16 residues.

The genes are TRBV15 and TRBJ2-7; D uncertain. CDR1 LNHNV and CDR2 YYDKDF come from the germline V gene (reference sequence). The V end was cut by 8 bases, the J end by 3 bases, with 11 bases between. CDR3 length equals 12 residues. This chain's CDR3 is CATSLGFYEQYF. The CDR3, as DNA: TGTGCCACCTCGTTGGGGTTCTACGAGCAGTACTTC.

This chain connects TRBV10-3 to TRBJ1-5; TRBD1 matches 8 bases. Looked up from germline, CDR1 is ENHRY and CDR2 is SYGVKD. V shed 3 bases, J shed 5 bases, and the junction held 6 bases outside the gene matches. The CDR3 loop spans 15 amino acids. The CDR3 DNA reads as TGTGCCATCAGTGACAGGGGGCGGGAGGATCAGCCCCAGCATTTT. This codes for CAISDRGREDQPQHF.

Concerning this clone: Other DNA sequences within the sample encode an identical CDR3. V gene TRBV27 combines with J gene TRBJ2-1; 7 nucleotides agree with TRBD1. Germline V gene lookup returns CDR1 MNHEY and CDR2 SMNVEV (reference sequence). The CDR3 runs to 15 residues. Germline trimming cut 5 bases from V and 4 bases from J; bases unmatched to any gene: 8. This CDR3 reads CASSPGQIPYNEQFF. In DNA form, the CDR3 reads TGTGCCAGCAGTCCGGGACAGATACCGTACAATGAGCAGTTCTTC.

V gene TRBV2 combines with J gene TRBJ1-4, with D maybe TRBD1 (6 bases). The CDR3 is 15 amino acids. The germline V gene has CDR1 SNHLY and CDR2 FYNNEI. The germline V and J ends were trimmed by 7 bases and 7 bases, with 19 bases remaining between them. In nucleotides, the CDR3 is TGTGCCAGCACCCCTGGGTTTGGGGGCGGTGAAAAACTGTTTTTT. This codes for CASTPGFGGGEKLFF.

V gene TRBV30 combines with J gene TRBJ2-2, with D perhaps TRBD2 (5 bases). Germline CDR1 is GTSNPN and CDR2 is SVGIG (reference sequence). The CDR3 spans 16 residues. V lost 0 bases and J 2 bases, leaving 13 bases between the germline ends. This chain's CDR3 is CAWSVLTGINTGELFF. The CDR3 coding sequence is TGTGCCTGGAGTGTACTTACCGGGATTAACACCGGGGAGCTGTTTTTT. The entire variable domain, with the rest obtained from reference TRBV30 and TRBJ2-2, is as follows: SQTIHQWPATLVQPVGSPLSLECTVEGTSNPNLYWYRQAAGRGLQLLFYSVGIGQISSEVPQNLSASRPQDRQFILSSKKLLLSDSGFYLCAWSVLTGINTGELFFGEGSRLTVL.

V usage is TRBV7-8 and J usage is TRBJ2-5, with 8 nucleotides matching TRBD1. V lost 0 bases, J lost 1 base, and 10 bases stayed unmatched. The germline V gene encodes CDR1 SGHVS and CDR2 FQNEAQ. The CDR3 contains 18 residues. DNA for the CDR3: TGTGCCAGCAGCTTAGCCGCAGGGCGGCAGGGGGCCCAAGAGACCCAGTACTTC. Translating gives CASSLAAGRQGAQETQYF.

V usage is TRBV5-5 and J usage is TRBJ2-2; no clear D gene. V dropped 4 bases and J dropped 0 bases, with 10 bases sitting between them. The CDR3 runs 15 residues. Germline-derived CDR1 and CDR2 are SGHKS and YYEKEE (reference sequence). Written as DNA, the CDR3 is TGTGCCAGCAGCCTATATTCTTCGAACACCGGGGAGCTGTTTTTT. It is translated as CASSLYSSNTGELFF.

The rearrangement joins TRBV7-2 to TRBJ2-1; TRBD2 matches 8 bases. The length of the CDR3 is 19 residues. The V gene's germline CDR1 is SGHTA and CDR2 FQGNSA. Unmatched junction bases numbered 20, after V lost 3 bases and J lost 7 bases. DNA of the CDR3: TGTGCCAGCAGCTTTGCCCCTCCGATCGGGAGGGGTGCGGTTAATGAGCAGTTCTTC. It codes for CASSFAPPIGRGAVNEQFF.

The chain joins TRBV11-2 to TRBJ2-5, with D tentatively TRBD1 or TRBD2 (5 bases each). This CDR3 region has 15 residues. V shed 4 bases and J shed 0 bases, with 12 bases lying between them. The V gene's germline CDR1 is SGHAT and CDR2 FQNNGV. The CDR3 protein is CASSSGDAYQETQYF. The CDR3 coding sequence is TGTGCCAGCAGCTCCGGGGACGCCTACCAAGAGACCCAGTACTTC.

The V and J genes are TRBV7-9 and TRBJ2-7; D assignment may be TRBD1 or TRBD2 (5 bases each). The CDR3 extends over 15 amino acids. Per the germline V gene, CDR1 is SEHNR and CDR2 is FQNEAQ (reference sequence). Trimming shortened V by 5 bases and J by 3 bases, and 17 bases separated the two germline ends. The CDR3 sequence is CASSPPGAFHYEQYF. CDR3 bases: TGTGCCAGCAGCCCTCCCGGGGCCTTCCACTACGAGCAGTACTTC.

Details on this clone: Within the sample, other DNA sequences also encode this same CDR3. The J gene is TRBJ2-7, the V gene TRBV5-1; D may be TRBD1 (7 bases). Looked up from germline, CDR1 is SGHRS and CDR2 is YFSETQ. V was shortened by 0 bases and J by 3 bases, with 13 bases between the two germline ends. This CDR3 has 15 residues. The CDR3 sequence is CASSLVSGGIYEQYF. In DNA form, the CDR3 reads TGCGCCAGCAGCTTGGTATCAGGGGGGATCTACGAGCAGTACTTC.

The V gene is TRBV5-6, the J gene TRBJ2-1; 11 nucleotides line up with TRBD2. The CDR3 spans 17 residues. Germline CDR1 reads SGHDT; CDR2 reads YYEEEE. J was trimmed by 5 bases and V by 0 bases; bases with no gene match: 7. DNA for the CDR3: TGTGCCAGCAGCTTGGGCACTAGCGGGAGAGACCACAATGAGCAGTTCTTC. Protein sequence: CASSLGTSGRDHNEQFF.

The genes are TRBV11-2 and TRBJ2-7, with D unclear. This CDR3 has 15 amino acids. The germline CDR1 and CDR2 sequences are SGHAT and FQNNGV. Trimming cost V 5 bases and J 1 base, with 15 bases left between them. The CDR3 DNA is TGTGCCAGCAGCCCCCCTGGTGGGTATTCCTACGAGCAGTACTTC. It translates to CASSPPGGYSYEQYF.

With respect to this clone: The sample has other DNA sequences that encode this CDR3 too. The CDR3 spells CASSLIGGGSSYNEQFF. In nucleotides, the CDR3 is TGTGCCAGCAGCTTAATAGGAGGTGGGAGCTCCTACAATGAGCAGTTCTTC. V is TRBV7-3 and J is TRBJ2-1; a weak D match, TRBD2 (5 bases). Germline V CDR1 and CDR2: SGHTA, FQGTGA. V was trimmed by 1 base and J by 0 bases, leaving 13 bases between them. The CDR3 contains 17 residues.